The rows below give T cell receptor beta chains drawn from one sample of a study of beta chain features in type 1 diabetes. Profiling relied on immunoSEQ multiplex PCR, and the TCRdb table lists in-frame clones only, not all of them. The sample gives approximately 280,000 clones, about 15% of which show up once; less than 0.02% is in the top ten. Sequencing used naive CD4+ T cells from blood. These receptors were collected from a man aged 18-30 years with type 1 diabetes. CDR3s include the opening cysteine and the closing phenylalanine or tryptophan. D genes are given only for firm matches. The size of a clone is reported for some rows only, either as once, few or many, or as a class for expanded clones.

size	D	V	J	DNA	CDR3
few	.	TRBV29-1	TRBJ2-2	TGCAGCGCGGGACAGAACACCGGGGAGCTGTTTTTT	CSAGQNTGELFF
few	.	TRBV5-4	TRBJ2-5	TGTGCCATACGCGACTACGGGGAGACCCAGTACTTC	CAIRDYGETQYF
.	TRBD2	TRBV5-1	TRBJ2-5	TGCGCCAGCAGCCTAACTAAACTAGCGGGGCGGGAGACCCAGTACTTC	CASSLTKLAGRETQYF
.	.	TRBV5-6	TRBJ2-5	TGTGCCAGCAGCTTAGGTCCCAGAGGGAAGACCCAGTACTTC	CASSLGPRGKTQYF
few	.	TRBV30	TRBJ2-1	TGTGCCTGGAGTGTCACAGGAAATGAGCAGTTCTTC	CAWSVTGNEQFF
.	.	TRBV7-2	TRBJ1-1	TGTGCCAGCAGCTTATTTCGGGGGGACACTGAAGCTTTCTTT	CASSLFRGDTEAFF
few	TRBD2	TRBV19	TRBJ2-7	TGTGCCAGCTCCCCCAAGCGGGAGAGAACCTACGAGCAGTACTTC	CASSPKRERTYEQYF
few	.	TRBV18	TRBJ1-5	TGTGCCAGCTCACCAAGACAGTCTGATCAGCCCCAGCATTTT	CASSPRQSDQPQHF
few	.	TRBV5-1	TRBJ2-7	TGCGCCAGCAGCTCAGGAACACAGACCTACGAGCAGTACTTC	CASSSGTQTYEQYF
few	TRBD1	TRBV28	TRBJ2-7	TGTGCCAGTACTCCGGGACAGGGGACCTACGAGCAGTACTTC	CASTPGQGTYEQYF
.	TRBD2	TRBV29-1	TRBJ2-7	TGCAGCGTCGCCGGGACTAGCGGGGGGCTTCCGTACTTC	CSVAGTSGGLPYF
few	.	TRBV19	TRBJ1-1	TGTGCCAGTAGTCAGGACAGAGACACTGAAGCTTTCTTT	CASSQDRDTEAFF
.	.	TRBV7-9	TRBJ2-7	TGTGCCAGCAGCTTACGGCAGGGGTCGGGCGAGCAGTACTTC	CASSLRQGSGEQYF
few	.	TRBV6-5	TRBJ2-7	TGTGCCAGCAGGGATGGGGGGAGGTCCTACGAGCAGTACTTC	CASRDGGRSYEQYF
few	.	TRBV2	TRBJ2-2	TGTGCCAGCAAGCCCGGGTACACCGGGGAGCTGTTTTTT	CASKPGYTGELFF
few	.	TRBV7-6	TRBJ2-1	TGTGCCAGCAGCCCGGGGAGTGAGCAGTTCTTC	CASSPGSEQFF
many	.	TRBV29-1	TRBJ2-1	TGCAGCGTCCCTAGCCGGTCGTACAATGAGCAGTTCTTC	CSVPSRSYNEQFF
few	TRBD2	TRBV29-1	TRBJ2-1	TGCAGCGTTGCTCTTCGGGAGGGCCACGGTGAGCAGTTCTTC	CSVALREGHGEQFF
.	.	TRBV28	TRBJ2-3	TGTGCCAGCAGTGTAAGGGGGGATACGCAGTATTTT	CASSVRGDTQYF
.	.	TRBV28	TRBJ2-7	TGTGCCAGCAGTTGGGGAGGCGCAGGAATGGGATACGAGCAGTACTTC	CASSWGGAGMGYEQYF
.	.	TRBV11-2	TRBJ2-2	TGTGCCAGCAGCTCCTATTCTCAGGGCGGCACCGGGGAGCTGTTTTTT	CASSSYSQGGTGELFF
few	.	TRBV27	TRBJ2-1	TGTGCCAGCAGACCCCCAACCCAACCTCAGGTAGGGGGTTCCTACAATGAGCAGTTCTTC	CASRPPTQPQVGGSYNEQFF
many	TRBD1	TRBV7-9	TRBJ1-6	TGTGCCAGCAGCGGGGACAGTTCCCTCCACTTT	CASSGDSSLHF
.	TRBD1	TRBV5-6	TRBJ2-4	TGTGCCAGCAGCGGACAGGGACGGGACAGAAACATTCAGTACTTC	CASSGQGRDRNIQYF
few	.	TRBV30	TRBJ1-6	TGTGCCAGGGATCAGGGGATGGCGGCCTATAATTCACCCCTCCACTTT	CARDQGMAAYNSPLHF
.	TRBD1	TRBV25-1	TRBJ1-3	TGTGCCAGCAGTGACCCCGGACAGGGGGCTCGAAACACCATATATTTT	CASSDPGQGARNTIYF
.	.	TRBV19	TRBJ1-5	TGTGCCAGTAGTATTACACCGGGGTATAGCAATCAGCCCCAGCATTTT	CASSITPGYSNQPQHF
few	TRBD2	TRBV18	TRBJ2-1	TGTGCCAGCTCACCGAGCCTAGCGGGCGGCAATGAGCAGTTCTTC	CASSPSLAGGNEQFF